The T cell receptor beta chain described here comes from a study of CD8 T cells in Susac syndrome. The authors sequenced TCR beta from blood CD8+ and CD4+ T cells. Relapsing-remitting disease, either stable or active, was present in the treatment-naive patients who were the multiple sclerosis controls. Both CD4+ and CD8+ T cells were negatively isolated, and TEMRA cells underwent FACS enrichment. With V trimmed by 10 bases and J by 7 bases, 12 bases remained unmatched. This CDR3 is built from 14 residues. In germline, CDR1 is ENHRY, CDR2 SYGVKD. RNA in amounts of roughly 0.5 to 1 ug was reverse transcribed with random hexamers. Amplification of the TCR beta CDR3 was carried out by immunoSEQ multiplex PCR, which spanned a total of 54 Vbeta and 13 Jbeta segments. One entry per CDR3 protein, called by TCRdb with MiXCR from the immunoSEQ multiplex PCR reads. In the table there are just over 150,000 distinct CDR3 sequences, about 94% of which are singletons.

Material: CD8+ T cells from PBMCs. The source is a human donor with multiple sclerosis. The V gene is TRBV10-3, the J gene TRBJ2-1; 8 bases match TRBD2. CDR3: CATEGSGGSNEQFF. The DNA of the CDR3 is TGTGCCACCGAGGGGAGCGGGGGCTCGAATGAGCAGTTCTTC.